Listed below are T cell receptor beta chains from one sample, sequenced in a study of T cell repertoires in cytomegalovirus infection. TCRdb used MiXCR to reprocess the reads, holding one entry per CDR3 protein. The sample has 80,000 to 130,000 distinct CDR3 sequences, less than 25% seen once. The source material was CD8+ T cells from PBMCs. The source of these receptors is a human donor in good health (CMV status not recorded). Some clones in this sample may be carry-over from other donors' samples. Both conserved end residues are part of each CDR3. D genes are given only for firm matches. Clone size is not always given. Where it is, it says once, few, many or a class for expanded clones.

j_call | clone_size | d_call | v_call | cdr3_aa | cdr3_nt
TRBJ2-7 | - | - | TRBV27 | CASSLGQASYEQYF | TGTGCCAGCAGTTTAGGGCAGGCCTCCTACGAGCAGTACTTC
TRBJ2-3 | few | - | TRBV11-2 | CASSPTVDTDTQYF | TGTGCCAGCAGCCCGACAGTAGACACAGATACGCAGTATTTT
TRBJ2-7 | - | - | TRBV19 | CASIGRDYEQYF | TGTGCCAGTATCGGCCGGGACTACGAGCAGTACTTC
TRBJ1-6 | few | - | TRBV20-1 | CSARPTRGSSYNSPLHF | TGCAGTGCTAGACCGACCAGGGGAAGCTCCTATAATTCACCCCTCCACTTT
TRBJ2-3 | - | TRBD2 | TRBV20-1 | CSARGGSTDTQYF | TGCAGTGCCCGGGGGGGATCCACAGATACGCAGTATTTT
TRBJ1-1 | many | - | TRBV19 | CASSISVFDTEAFF | TGTGCCAGTAGTATATCAGTTTTTGACACTGAAGCTTTCTTT
TRBJ1-2 | few | - | TRBV20-1 | CSARVPGQGPPYYGYTF | TGCAGTGCTAGAGTCCCAGGACAAGGACCGCCCTACTATGGCTACACCTTC
TRBJ1-1 | - | - | TRBV6-1 | CASSEAMGGTEAFF | TGTGCCAGCAGTGAAGCGATGGGGGGCACTGAAGCTTTCTTT
TRBJ2-5 | many | - | TRBV11-2 | CASTSKGVNQETQYF | TGTGCCAGCACCTCAAAGGGCGTCAACCAAGAGACCCAGTACTTC
TRBJ2-3 | - | - | TRBV7-9 | CASRTGGTDTQYF | TGTGCCAGCAGGACGGGGGGCACAGATACGCAGTATTTT
TRBJ2-1 | - | TRBD2 | TRBV7-8 | CASSLRRLADNEQFF | TGTGCCAGCAGCTTAAGGAGACTAGCGGACAATGAGCAGTTCTTC
TRBJ1-5 | - | TRBD1 | TRBV12-3/TRBV12-4 | CASSFRQGNQPQHF | TGTGCCAGCAGTTTTAGACAGGGGAATCAGCCCCAGCATTTT
TRBJ1-2 | few | - | TRBV2 | CASTEKGLWYGYTF | TGTGCCAGCACCGAAAAGGGCCTGTGGTATGGCTACACCTTC
TRBJ2-7 | - | - | TRBV7-6 | CASSSPGSGYEQYF | TGTGCCAGCAGTTCGCCCGGGAGCGGCTACGAGCAGTACTTC
TRBJ2-2 | - | - | TRBV20-1 | CSASGQKTGELFF | TGCAGTGCTAGCGGTCAGAAAACCGGGGAGCTGTTTTTT
TRBJ2-1 | few | TRBD2 | TRBV10-3 | CAISDGGTSADEQFF | TGTGCCATCAGTGATGGAGGGACTAGCGCCGATGAGCAGTTCTTC
TRBJ2-7 | - | TRBD1 | TRBV27 | CASSPWGGDRGYEQYF | TGTGCCAGCAGTCCTTGGGGAGGGGACAGGGGCTACGAGCAGTACTTC
TRBJ2-2 | many | - | TRBV12-3/TRBV12-4 | CASSPTRSTGELFF | TGTGCCAGCAGTCCGACTAGGTCCACCGGGGAGCTGTTTTTT
TRBJ1-5 | few | - | TRBV12-3/TRBV12-4 | CASSPGRAGQPQHF | TGTGCCAGCAGTCCCGGCAGGGCGGGACAGCCCCAGCATTTT
TRBJ2-1 | - | TRBD1 | TRBV9 | CASSVGQGAGSYNEQFF | TGTGCCAGCAGCGTAGGACAGGGGGCAGGATCCTACAATGAGCAGTTCTTC
TRBJ2-1 | few | TRBD2 | TRBV29-1 | CSVEDRGLADNEQFF | TGCAGCGTTGAAGATCGGGGACTAGCGGACAATGAGCAGTTCTTC
TRBJ2-7 | few | - | TRBV5-6 | CASSRTVPINPSYEQYF | TGTGCCAGCAGCCGGACTGTACCTATCAACCCCTCCTACGAGCAGTACTTC
TRBJ2-5 | many | TRBD2 | TRBV5-6 | CASSFSGLAEAQETQYF | TGTGCCAGCAGCTTTTCTGGACTAGCGGAGGCTCAAGAGACCCAGTACTTC
TRBJ1-1 | - | - | TRBV19 | CASSIGVRRAVNTEAFF | TGTGCCAGTAGTATTGGGGTACGGAGGGCAGTAAACACTGAAGCTTTCTTT
TRBJ1-5 | - | - | TRBV12-3/TRBV12-4 | CASSLGPINQPQHF | TGTGCCAGCAGTTTGGGGCCGATCAATCAGCCCCAGCATTTT
TRBJ2-4 | - | - | TRBV12-5 | CASGSNAAKNIQYF | TGTGCTAGTGGTTCCAACGCAGCCAAAAACATTCAGTACTTC
TRBJ1-2 | - | - | TRBV2 | CASPGGSGNNGYTF | TGTGCCAGCCCAGGAGGCAGCGGGAACAATGGCTACACCTTC
TRBJ2-2 | many | - | TRBV4-3 | CASSPRTGTPNTGELFF | TGCGCCAGCAGCCCCCGAACCGGGACACCGAACACCGGGGAGCTGTTTTTT
TRBJ2-2 | many | - | TRBV20-1 | CSARSFLGSTGELFF | TGCAGTGCTAGAAGTTTCCTGGGGAGCACCGGGGAGCTGTTTTTT
TRBJ2-1 | few | TRBD1 | TRBV6-4 | CASSLSRGPLNEQFF | TGTGCCAGCAGTTTGAGCAGGGGGCCCTTAAATGAGCAGTTCTTC
TRBJ2-1 | few | TRBD2 | TRBV11-2 | CASSSHFELAGGDNEQFF | TGTGCCAGCAGCTCCCATTTTGAGCTAGCGGGGGGAGACAATGAGCAGTTCTTC
TRBJ1-1 | - | - | TRBV28 | CASSFIRSTEAFF | TGTGCCAGCAGTTTTATTCGCTCCACTGAAGCTTTCTTT
TRBJ1-2 | few | - | TRBV4-1 | CASSQDNRGGGYTF | TGCGCCAGCAGCCAAGATAATCGAGGTGGGGGCTACACCTTC
TRBJ2-3 | - | TRBD1 | TRBV7-6 | CASSPSAGTGPLIDTQYF | TGTGCCAGCAGCCCCAGCGCCGGGACAGGGCCTCTCATAGATACGCAGTATTTT
TRBJ2-7 | few | - | TRBV12-3/TRBV12-4 | CASSYDGGYEQYF | TGTGCCAGCAGTTACGACGGAGGATACGAGCAGTACTTC
TRBJ2-1 | - | - | TRBV11-2 | CASSSGGAYNEQFF | TGTGCCAGCAGCTCAGGCGGGGCCTACAATGAGCAGTTCTTC
TRBJ1-6 | many | - | TRBV27 | CASKGSSYNSPLHF | TGTGCCAGCAAAGGGAGCTCCTATAATTCACCCCTCCACTTT
TRBJ2-1 | many | TRBD2 | TRBV20-1 | CSASGLAGSSSYNEQFF | TGCAGTGCCTCGGGACTAGCGGGATCGAGCTCCTACAATGAGCAGTTCTTC
TRBJ1-3 | - | - | TRBV27 | CASSPTVSGNTIYF | TGTGCCAGCAGTCCGACGGTCTCTGGAAACACCATATATTTT
TRBJ2-7 | - | TRBD2 | TRBV20-1 | CSARDLAGASYEQYF | TGCAGTGCTAGAGATCTAGCGGGGGCCTCCTACGAGCAGTACTTC
TRBJ1-2 | many | - | TRBV7-2 | CASSLIIGTAYGYTF | TGTGCCAGCAGCTTAATTATCGGGACGGCATATGGCTACACCTTC
TRBJ1-4 | many | - | TRBV28 | CASSSQGFEKLFF | TGTGCCAGCAGTTCCCAGGGATTTGAAAAACTGTTTTTT
TRBJ2-7 | - | TRBD1 | TRBV7-6 | CASRGPGTGGNEQYF | TGTGCCAGCAGGGGCCCCGGGACAGGGGGCAACGAGCAGTACTTC
TRBJ2-1 | few | - | TRBV6-6 | CASRSGLGANEQFF | TGTGCCAGCAGATCCGGGCTGGGTGCCAATGAGCAGTTCTTC
TRBJ1-2 | many | - | TRBV12-3/TRBV12-4 | CASSLRGFNYGYTF | TGTGCCAGCAGTTTAAGGGGGTTTAACTATGGCTACACCTTC
TRBJ2-5 | few | - | TRBV27 | CASSLATNQETQYF | TGTGCCAGCAGTTTGGCGACAAACCAAGAGACCCAGTACTTC
TRBJ2-7 | few | - | TRBV7-2 | CASSLGAREQYF | TGTGCCAGCAGCTTAGGGGCGCGGGAGCAGTACTTC
TRBJ1-1 | few | TRBD1 | TRBV20-1 | CSARPGQGLIWNTEAFF | TGCAGTGCTAGACCTGGACAGGGCCTTATCTGGAACACTGAAGCTTTCTTT